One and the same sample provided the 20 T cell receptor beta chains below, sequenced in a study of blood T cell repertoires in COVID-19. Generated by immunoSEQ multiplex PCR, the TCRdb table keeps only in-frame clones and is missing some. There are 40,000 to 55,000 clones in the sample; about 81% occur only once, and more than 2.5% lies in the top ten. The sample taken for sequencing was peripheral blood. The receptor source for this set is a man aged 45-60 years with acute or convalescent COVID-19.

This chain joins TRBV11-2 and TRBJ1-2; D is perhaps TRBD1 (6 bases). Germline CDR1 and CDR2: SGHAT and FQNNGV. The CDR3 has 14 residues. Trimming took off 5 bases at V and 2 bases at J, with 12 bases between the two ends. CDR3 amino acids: CASSPDQGNYGYTF. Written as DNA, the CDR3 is TGTGCCAGCAGCCCCGACCAGGGGAACTATGGCTACACCTTC. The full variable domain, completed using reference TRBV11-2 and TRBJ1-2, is EAGVAQSPRYKIIEKRQSVAFWCNPISGHATLYWYQQILGQGPKLLIQFQNNGVVDDSQLPKDRFSAERLKGVDSTLKIQPAKLEDSAVYLCASSPDQGNYGYTFGSGTRLTVV.

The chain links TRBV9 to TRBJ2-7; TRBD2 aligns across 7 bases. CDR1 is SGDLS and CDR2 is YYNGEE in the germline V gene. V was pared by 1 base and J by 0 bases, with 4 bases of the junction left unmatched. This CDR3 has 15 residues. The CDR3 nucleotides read TGTGCCAGCAGCGTATCTAGCGGATACTCCTACGAGCAGTACTTC. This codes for CASSVSSGYSYEQYF.

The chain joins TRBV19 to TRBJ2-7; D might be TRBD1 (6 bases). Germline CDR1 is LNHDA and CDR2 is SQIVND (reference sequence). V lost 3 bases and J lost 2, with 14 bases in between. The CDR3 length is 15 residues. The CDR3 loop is CASSIPVRGTYEQYF. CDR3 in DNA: TGTGCCAGTAGTATCCCAGTTAGGGGGACCTACGAGCAGTACTTC.

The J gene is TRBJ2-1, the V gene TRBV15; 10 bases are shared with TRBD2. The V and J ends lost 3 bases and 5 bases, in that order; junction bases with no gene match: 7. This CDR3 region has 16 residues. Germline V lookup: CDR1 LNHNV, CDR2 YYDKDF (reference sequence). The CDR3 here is CATSRAGTSVNNEQFF. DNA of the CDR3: TGTGCCACCAGCAGGGCCGGGACTAGCGTTAACAATGAGCAGTTCTTC.

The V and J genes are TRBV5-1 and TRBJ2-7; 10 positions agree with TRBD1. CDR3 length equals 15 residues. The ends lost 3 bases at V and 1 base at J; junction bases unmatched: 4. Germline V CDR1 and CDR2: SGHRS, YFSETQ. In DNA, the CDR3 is TGCGCCAGCAGCTGGGGGGACAGGGGTTCCTACGAGCAGTACTTC. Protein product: CASSWGDRGSYEQYF.

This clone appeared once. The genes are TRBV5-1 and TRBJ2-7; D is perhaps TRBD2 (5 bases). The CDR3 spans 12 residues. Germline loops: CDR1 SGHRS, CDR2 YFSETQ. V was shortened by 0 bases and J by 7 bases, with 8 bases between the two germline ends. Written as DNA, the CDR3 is TGCGCCAGCAGCTTGGTACCGGGGGAGCAGTACTTC. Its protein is CASSLVPGEQYF. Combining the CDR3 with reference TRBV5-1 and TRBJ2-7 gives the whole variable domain KAGVTQTPRYLIKTRGQQVTLSCSPISGHRSVSWYQQTPGQGLQFLFEYFSETQRNKGNFPGRFSGRQFSNSRSEMNVSTLELGDSALYLCASSLVPGEQYFGPGTRLTVT.

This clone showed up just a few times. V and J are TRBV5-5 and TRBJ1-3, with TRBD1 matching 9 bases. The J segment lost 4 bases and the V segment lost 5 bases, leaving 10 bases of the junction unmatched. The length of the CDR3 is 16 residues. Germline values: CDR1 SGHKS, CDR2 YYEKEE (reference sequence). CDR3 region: CASRLTYRGQGNTIYF. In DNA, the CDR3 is TGTGCCAGCAGATTGACCTACAGGGGGCAAGGAAACACCATATATTTT. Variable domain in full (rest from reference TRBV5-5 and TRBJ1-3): DAGVTQSPTHLIKTRGQQVTLRCSPISGHKSVSWYQQVLGQGPQFIFQYYEKEERGRGNFPDRFSARQFPNYSSELNVNALLLGDSALYLCASRLTYRGQGNTIYFGEGSWLTVV.

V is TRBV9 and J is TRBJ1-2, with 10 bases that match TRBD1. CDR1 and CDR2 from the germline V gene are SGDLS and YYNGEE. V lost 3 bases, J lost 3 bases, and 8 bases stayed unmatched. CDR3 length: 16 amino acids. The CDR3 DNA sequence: TGTGCCAGCAGCGCCCTCGGGACAGGGGTTGACTATGGCTACACCTTC. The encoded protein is CASSALGTGVDYGYTF.

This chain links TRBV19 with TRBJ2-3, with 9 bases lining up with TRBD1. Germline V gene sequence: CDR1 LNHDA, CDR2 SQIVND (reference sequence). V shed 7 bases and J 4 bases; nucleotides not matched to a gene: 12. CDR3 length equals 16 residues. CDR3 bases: TGTGCCAGTACCACGTGGGGACAGGGAGGCCCAGATACGCAGTATTTT. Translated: CASTTWGQGGPDTQYF.

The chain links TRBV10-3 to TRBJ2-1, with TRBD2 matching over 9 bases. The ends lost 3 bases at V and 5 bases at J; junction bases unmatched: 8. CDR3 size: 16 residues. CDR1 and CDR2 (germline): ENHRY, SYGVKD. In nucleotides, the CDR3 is TGTGCCATCAGTGATGGGCTAGCGGGGAGGAACAATGAGCAGTTCTTC. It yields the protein CAISDGLAGRNNEQFF.

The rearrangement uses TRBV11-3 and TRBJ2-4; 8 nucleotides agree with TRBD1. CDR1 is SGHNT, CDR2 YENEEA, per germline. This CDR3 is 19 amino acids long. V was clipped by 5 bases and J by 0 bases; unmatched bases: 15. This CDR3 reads CASSVRQGKYGRAKNIQYF. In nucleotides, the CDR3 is TGTGCCAGCAGCGTTAGACAGGGGAAGTACGGTCGAGCCAAAAACATTCAGTACTTC.

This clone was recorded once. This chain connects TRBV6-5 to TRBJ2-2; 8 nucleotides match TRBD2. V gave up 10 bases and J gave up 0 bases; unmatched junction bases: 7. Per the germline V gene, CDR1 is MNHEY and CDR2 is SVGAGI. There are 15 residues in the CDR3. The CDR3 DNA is TGTGCCACCGCGGGGGGCCCAGCGAACACCGGGGAGCTGTTTTTT. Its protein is CATAGGPANTGELFF.

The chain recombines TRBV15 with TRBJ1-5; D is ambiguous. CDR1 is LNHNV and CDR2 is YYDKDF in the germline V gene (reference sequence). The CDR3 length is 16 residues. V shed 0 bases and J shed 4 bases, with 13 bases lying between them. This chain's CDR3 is CATSRDRDSWNQPQHF. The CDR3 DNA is TGTGCCACCAGCAGAGATCGGGATAGTTGGAATCAGCCCCAGCATTTT.

CDR3: CASSPTIQGFHEQYF. CDR3 coding DNA: TGTGCCAGCTCACCTACTATACAGGGTTTCCACGAGCAGTACTTC. V is TRBV18 and J is TRBJ2-7, with TRBD1 as a possible D gene (6 bases). Germline V gene data show CDR1 as KGHSH and CDR2 as LQKENI. Trimming cost V 3 bases and J 5 bases, with 17 bases left between them. The CDR3 runs 15 residues.

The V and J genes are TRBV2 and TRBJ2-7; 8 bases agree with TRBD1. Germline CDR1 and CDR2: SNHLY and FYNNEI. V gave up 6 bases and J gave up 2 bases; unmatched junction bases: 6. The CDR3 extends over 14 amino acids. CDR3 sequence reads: CASSSGQVTYEQYF. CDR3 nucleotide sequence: TGTGCCAGCAGCTCGGGACAGGTAACCTACGAGCAGTACTTC.

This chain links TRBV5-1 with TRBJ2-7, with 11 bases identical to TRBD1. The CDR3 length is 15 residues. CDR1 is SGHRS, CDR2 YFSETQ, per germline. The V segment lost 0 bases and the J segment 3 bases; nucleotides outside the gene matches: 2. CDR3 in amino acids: CASSLGTGGVYEQYF. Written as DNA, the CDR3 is TGCGCCAGCAGCTTGGGGACAGGGGGCGTCTACGAGCAGTACTTC.

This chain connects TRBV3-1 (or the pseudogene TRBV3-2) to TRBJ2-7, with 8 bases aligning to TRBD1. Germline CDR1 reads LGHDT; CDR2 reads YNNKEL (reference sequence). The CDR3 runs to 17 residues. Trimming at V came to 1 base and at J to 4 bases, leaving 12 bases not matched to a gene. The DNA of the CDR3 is TGTGCCAGCAGCCAAGGGACAGGGAAGGGGTTGGGGTACGAGCAGTACTTC. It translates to CASSQGTGKGLGYEQYF.

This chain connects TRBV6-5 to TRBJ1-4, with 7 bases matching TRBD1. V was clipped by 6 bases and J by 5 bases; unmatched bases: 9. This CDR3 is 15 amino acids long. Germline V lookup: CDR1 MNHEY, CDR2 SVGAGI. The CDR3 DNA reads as TGTGCCAGCAGAGATACCGGGACAGAGAATGAAAAACTGTTTTTT. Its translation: CASRDTGTENEKLFF.

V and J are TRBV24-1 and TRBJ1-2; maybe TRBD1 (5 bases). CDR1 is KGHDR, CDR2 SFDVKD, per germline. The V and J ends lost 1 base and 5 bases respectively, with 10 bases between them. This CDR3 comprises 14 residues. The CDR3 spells CATSDLTGTYGYTF. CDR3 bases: TGTGCCACCAGTGATTTAACCGGGACTTATGGCTACACCTTC.

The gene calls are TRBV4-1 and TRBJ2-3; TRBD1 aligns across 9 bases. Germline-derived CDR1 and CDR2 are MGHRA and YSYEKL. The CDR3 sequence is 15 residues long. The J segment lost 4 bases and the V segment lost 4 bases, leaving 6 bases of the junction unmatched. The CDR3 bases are TGCGCCAGCAGCCCGGGACAGGGTGTCGCAGATACGCAGTATTTT. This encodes CASSPGQGVADTQYF.